This T cell receptor (beta chain) was documented in a study of T cell repertoires in cytomegalovirus infection. Study-wide results and caveats: The ex vivo response was dominated by HLA-C-restricted CMV-specific TCR beta clonotypes.

Each CDR3 protein gets one entry after TCRdb re-called the reads with MiXCR. The profile shows about 140,000 distinct CDR3 sequences, 5% to 6.5% of them singletons. V dropped 2 bases and J dropped 8; count of bases not matched to a gene: 0. CDR3 size: 13 residues. Germline values: CDR1 MNHEY, CDR2 SVGEGT. This clonotype was seen at least ten times. Its antigen is unidentified. V gene TRBV6-2 or TRBV6-3 combines with J gene TRBJ1-6, with TRBD1 matching over 7 bases. The clonotype originates from a human donor in good health (CMV status not recorded). Some clones in this sample may be carry-over from other donors' samples. Sequenced material: PBMCs. CDR3 in DNA: TGTGCCAGCAGTTACGGGACAGATTCACCCCTCCACTTT. Translating gives CASSYGTDSPLHF.